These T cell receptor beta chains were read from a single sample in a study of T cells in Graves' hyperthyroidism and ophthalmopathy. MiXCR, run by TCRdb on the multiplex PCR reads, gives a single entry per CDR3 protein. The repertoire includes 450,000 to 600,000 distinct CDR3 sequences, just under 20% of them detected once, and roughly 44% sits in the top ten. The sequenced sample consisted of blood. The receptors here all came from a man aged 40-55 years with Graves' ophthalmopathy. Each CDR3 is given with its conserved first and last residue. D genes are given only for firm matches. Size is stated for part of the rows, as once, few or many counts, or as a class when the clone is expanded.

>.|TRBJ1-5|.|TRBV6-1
CASSPRVRQPQHF
TGTGCCAGCAGCCCCAGGGTAAGACAGCCCCAGCATTTT
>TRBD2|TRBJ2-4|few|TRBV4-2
CASSQGRGSGNAQNIQYF
TGTGCCAGCAGCCAAGGGAGAGGTAGCGGGAACGCCCAAAACATTCAGTACTTC
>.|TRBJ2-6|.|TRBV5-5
CASREGTGANVLTF
TGTGCCAGCAGGGAGGGTACTGGGGCCAACGTCCTGACTTTC
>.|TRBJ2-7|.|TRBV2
CASSRAVLEQYF
TGTGCCAGCAGCCGGGCGGTCTTAGAGCAGTACTTC
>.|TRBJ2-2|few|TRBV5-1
CASSPRQGIGELFF
TGCGCCAGCAGCCCCCGGCAGGGAATCGGGGAGCTGTTTTTT
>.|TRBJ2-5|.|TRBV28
CASSLTGERTQYF
TGTGCCAGCAGTCTAACTGGGGAGAGAACCCAGTACTTC
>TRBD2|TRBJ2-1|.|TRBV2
CASSAGLLSYNEQFF
TGTGCCAGCAGTGCGGGACTATTATCCTACAATGAGCAGTTCTTC
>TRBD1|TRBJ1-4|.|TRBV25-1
CASSEWGGGAQKLFF
TGTGCCAGCAGTGAATGGGGAGGGGGCGCGCAAAAACTGTTTTTT
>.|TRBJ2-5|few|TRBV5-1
CASSPGLSVIQETQYF
TGCGCCAGCAGCCCGGGCCTCTCAGTAATCCAAGAGACCCAGTACTTC
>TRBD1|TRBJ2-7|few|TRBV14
CASSHDRGTIYEQYF
TGTGCCAGCAGCCACGACAGGGGTACTATCTACGAGCAGTACTTC
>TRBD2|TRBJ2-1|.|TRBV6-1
CASSSTSISTSGVYNEQFF
TGTGCCAGCAGTTCCACCTCAATCTCGACTAGCGGGGTTTACAATGAGCAGTTCTTC
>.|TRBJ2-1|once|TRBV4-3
CASSRTLYNEQFF
TGCGCCAGCAGCCGGACTTTGTACAATGAGCAGTTCTTC
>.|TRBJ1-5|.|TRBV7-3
CASSTTGEAYQPQHF
TGTGCCAGCAGCACAACAGGAGAAGCCTATCAGCCCCAGCATTTT
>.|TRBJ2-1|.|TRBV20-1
CSAFRTTYNEQFF
TGCAGTGCTTTCCGGACTACCTACAATGAGCAGTTCTTC
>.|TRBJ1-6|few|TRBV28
CASGTLLKNSPLHF
TGTGCCAGCGGGACTCTCCTAAAGAATTCACCCCTCCACTTT
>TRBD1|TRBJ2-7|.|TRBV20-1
CSATVGTGGAWYEQYF
TGCAGTGCCACAGTCGGGACAGGGGGCGCTTGGTACGAGCAGTACTTC
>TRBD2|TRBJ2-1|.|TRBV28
CASSEPAGRTGGNEQFF
TGTGCCAGCAGTGAACCCGCCGGGAGGACGGGGGGGAATGAGCAGTTCTTC
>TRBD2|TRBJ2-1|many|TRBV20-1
CSAKSGGSYNEQFF
TGCAGTGCTAAAAGCGGGGGTTCCTACAATGAGCAGTTCTTC
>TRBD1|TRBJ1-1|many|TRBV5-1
CASSFLGQGATEAFF
TGCGCCAGCAGCTTCCTAGGACAGGGGGCGACTGAAGCTTTCTTT
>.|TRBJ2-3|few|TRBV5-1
CASSLEGRSKQQDTQYF
TGCGCCAGCAGCTTGGAGGGCAGGTCGAAACAACAGGATACGCAGTATTTT